The 19 T cell receptor beta chains below all came from one sample that was sequenced in a study of T cells after yellow fever vaccination. TCRdb reprocessed the 5' RACE reads via MiXCR and lists one record per CDR3 protein. The sample lists just under 600,000 distinct CDR3 sequences, roughly 13% occurring once. The material sequenced was PBMCs, taken on the day of the yellow fever booster vaccination. Receptor source: a man under 40 who received the YFV17D yellow fever vaccine.

This clonotype was counted a few times. The J gene is TRBJ2-7, the V gene TRBV4-3, with D possibly matching TRBD2 (5 bases). Looked up from germline, CDR1 is LGHNA and CDR2 is YSLEER. Trimming took off 2 bases at V and 1 base at J, with 18 bases between the two ends. CDR3 length: 17 residues. The CDR3 region is CASSQTSVLLGSYEQYF. In nucleotides, the CDR3 is TGCGCCAGCAGCCAAACTTCCGTACTACTAGGATCCTACGAGCAGTACTTC.

This clonotype was found a few times. This chain connects TRBV7-2 to TRBJ2-1; D might be TRBD2 (5 bases). The CDR3 contains 15 residues. Trimming removed 4 bases from V and 6 bases from J, with 16 bases in between. CDR1 and CDR2 (germline): SGHTA, FQGNSA. This CDR3 is CASSSMVGVSNEQFF. CDR3 sequence (DNA): TGTGCCAGCAGCTCCATGGTGGGAGTCAGCAATGAGCAGTTCTTC.

There are a few counts of this clonotype. The chain is built from TRBV20-1 and TRBJ2-6; no firm D call. Trimming removed 6 bases from V and 2 bases from J, with 5 bases in between. Germline loops: CDR1 DFQATT, CDR2 SNEGSKA (reference sequence). The CDR3 is 12 residues long. In DNA, the CDR3 is TGCAGTGCCCACGCTGGGGCCAACGTCCTGACTTTC. Protein: CSAHAGANVLTF.

The chain employs TRBV29-1 and TRBJ2-2; TRBD1 matches 8 bases. After removal of 1 base from V and 5 bases from J, the junction contained 6 bases not matched to a gene. Looked up from germline, CDR1 is SQVTM and CDR2 is ANQGSEA. This CDR3 region has 15 residues. The CDR3: CSVEAGQGGTGELFF. The DNA for the CDR3 is TGCAGCGTTGAAGCCGGACAGGGAGGAACCGGGGAGCTGTTTTTT.

This clonotype was seen ten or more times. The chain joins TRBV20-1 to TRBJ2-1, with a weak D call TRBD2 (6 bases). Deletions cut 5 bases from V and 9 bases from J, with 11 bases between. Germline CDR1 and CDR2: DFQATT and SNEGSKA (reference sequence). The length of the CDR3 is 11 residues. The CDR3 bases are TGCAGTGCTTCGCCGACTAGTGAGCAGTTCTTC. Its translation is CSASPTSEQFF.

This clonotype was recorded a few times. The rearrangement joins TRBV12-3 or TRBV12-4 to TRBJ1-3; D remains ambiguous. The CDR3 length is 16 residues. Trimming left V 8 bases short and J 4 bases short, with 21 bases between. The CDR3 region has the DNA TGTGCCAGCGGCCTCGGTCGATCGGCTCCCGGAAACACCATATATTTT. Protein sequence: CASGLGRSAPGNTIYF.

This clonotype turned up a few times. The CDR3, as DNA: TGTGCCAGCAGTTTTGGGGGGCAAGGGGAAAAACTGTTTTTT. Its protein is CASSFGGQGEKLFF. The J gene is TRBJ1-4, the V gene TRBV12-3 or TRBV12-4, with a possible D match to TRBD1 (6 bases). The CDR3 sequence is 14 residues long. With 3 bases removed from V and 8 bases from J, the gap between germline ends came to 13 bases.

The chain has TRBV27 and TRBJ2-5; maybe TRBD2 (5 bases). Germline CDR1 MNHEY, CDR2 SMNVEV (reference sequence). The CDR3 is 14 amino acids. V lost 6 bases, J lost 5 bases, and 16 bases lay in between. Written as DNA, the CDR3 is TGTGCCAGCAGCTTCGGGGAAACGGGTGAGACCCAGTACTTC. Translated: CASSFGETGETQYF.

V gene TRBV20-1 combines with J gene TRBJ2-7; no definite D call. The V gene lost 0 bases and the J gene lost 3 bases, with 18 bases spanning the gap. This CDR3 spans 16 amino acids. Germline V lookup: CDR1 DFQATT, CDR2 SNEGSKA (reference sequence). The CDR3 here is CSARDQSIGRIYEQYF. The CDR3 nucleotides are TGCAGTGCTAGAGATCAATCGATCGGCAGAATCTACGAGCAGTACTTC.

The rearrangement joins TRBV7-9 to TRBJ1-4; no reliable D call. The CDR3 contains 12 residues. The germline V and J ends were trimmed by 5 bases and 8 bases, with 9 bases remaining between them. The germline CDR1 and CDR2 sequences are SEHNR and FQNEAQ (reference sequence). CDR3 sequence (DNA): TGTGCCAGCAGCCCGTCCCTCGAAAAACTGTTTTTT. It codes for CASSPSLEKLFF.

This clonotype appeared a few times. The chain joins TRBV11-2 to TRBJ2-1; a weak D match, TRBD2 (6 bases). V was trimmed by 5 bases and J by 8 bases, leaving 19 bases between them. This CDR3 is 15 amino acids long. Per germline, CDR1 SGHAT and CDR2 FQNNGV. CDR3 coding DNA: TGTGCCAGCAGCCCGTGGGGGGTAGTTTTCGATGAGCAGTTCTTC. It yields the protein CASSPWGVVFDEQFF.

The chain links TRBV28 to TRBJ2-1; a weak D match, TRBD1 (5 bases). V shed 2 bases and J shed 3 bases, with 8 bases lying between them. The CDR3 sequence is 14 residues long. Germline V CDR1 and CDR2: MDHEN, SYDVKM. The CDR3 sequence is CASSLTDSYNEQFF. The CDR3 DNA follows: TGTGCCAGCAGTTTAACCGACAGCTACAATGAGCAGTTCTTC.

In this sample, this clonotype turned up many times. The J gene is TRBJ2-7, the V gene TRBV7-6, with TRBD1 matching over 7 bases. Germline CDR1 and CDR2: SGHVS and FNYEAQ. V lost 3 bases and J lost 0; bases outside the gene matches: 5. This CDR3 spans 15 amino acids. CDR3 amino acids: CASSLAQGYSYEQYF. The CDR3 DNA is TGTGCCAGCAGCTTGGCACAGGGGTACTCCTACGAGCAGTACTTC.

This clonotype was counted only a few times. The chain uses TRBV12-3 or TRBV12-4 and TRBJ2-1; 7 bases are shared with TRBD2. The CDR3 contains 14 residues. The junction had 4 bases not matched to a gene; V was cut back by 6 bases and J by 2 bases. CDR3 loop: CASSLLATYNEQFF. CDR3 DNA sequence: TGTGCCAGCAGCCTACTAGCGACCTACAATGAGCAGTTCTTC.

The genes are TRBV6-1 and TRBJ2-5, with 10 bases matching TRBD2. J gave up 5 bases and V 0 bases, and 3 bases lay outside the gene matches. This CDR3 is 15 amino acids long. The germline gives CDR1 MNHNS, CDR2 SASEGT. The CDR3 DNA reads TGTGCCAGCAGTGAAGCGGCTAGCGGGAGTGAGACCCAGTACTTC. It translates to CASSEAASGSETQYF.

This clonotype was seen a handful of times. V usage is TRBV19 and J usage is TRBJ2-2; 7 nucleotides align to TRBD2. The germline gives CDR1 LNHDA, CDR2 SQIVND (reference sequence). The junction had 16 bases not matched to a gene; V was cut back by 5 bases and J by 4 bases. This CDR3 spans 18 amino acids. The CDR3 DNA reads TGTGCCAGTAGTCCTCTGGATGGACTAGTAATCGGCACCGGGGAGCTGTTTTTT. Protein sequence: CASSPLDGLVIGTGELFF.

This clonotype was observed a few times. The chain couples TRBV20-1 to TRBJ2-5; 8 bases agree with TRBD1. After removal of 2 bases from V and 2 bases from J, the junction contained 7 bases not matched to a gene. The CDR3 is 15 residues long. The germline gives CDR1 DFQATT, CDR2 SNEGSKA (reference sequence). The DNA for the CDR3 is TGCAGTGCTAGACACTCGAGACAGGGGCAAGAGACCCAGTACTTC. Translation: CSARHSRQGQETQYF.

V gene TRBV10-3 combines with J gene TRBJ2-1; D may be TRBD1 (6 bases). V lost 2 bases and J lost 14, with 19 bases in between. The CDR3 consists of 14 residues. In germline, CDR1 is ENHRY, CDR2 SYGVKD. CDR3 nucleotides: TGTGCCATCAGTGAGCCCGACAGGCGCCTCGAGAAGTTCTTC. This codes for CAISEPDRRLEKFF.

The chain joins TRBV11-2 to TRBJ1-2; D is perhaps TRBD1 (5 bases). Deletions cut 5 bases from V and 8 bases from J, with 21 bases between. CDR3 length: 15 residues. The germline V gene encodes CDR1 SGHAT and CDR2 FQNNGV. CDR3 sequence (DNA): TGTGCCAGCAGCCCAGGCCCGGGGACTGGAGGGGGCTACACCTTC. It codes for CASSPGPGTGGGYTF.